The following is a TCR beta chain sequence with its context. The sample comes from a study of cytomegalovirus exposure and HLA in healthy donors. Across the whole study: Among the approximately 400 genotyped donors, 65% to 90% were placed in the Caucasian-associated ancestry cluster.

The germline V gene has CDR1 MNHEY and CDR2 SVGAGI. Trimming pared 10 bases from V and 0 bases from J, leaving 15 bases between. The CDR3 has 15 amino acids. PCR primers comprised 60 Vbeta and 13 Jbeta primers. Libraries were prepared by immunoSEQ multiplex PCR; TCRdb keeps only in-frame clonotypes and omits some of them. The data hold about 130,000 clones, with about four fifths observed a single time. V gene TRBV6-5 combines with J gene TRBJ1-4; unclear D gene. The sequenced material came from PBMCs. This sequence was found in a male donor in good health and CMV-seronegative. CDR3 nucleotide sequence: TGTGCCACCTCCGGACCGGGAGCAACTAATGAAAAACTGTTTTTT. Protein product: CATSGPGATNEKLFF.